A single sample gave rise to the 22 T cell receptor beta chains below, sequenced in a study of T cells expressing NK-cell markers. TCRdb re-analyzed the 5' RACE reads; it lists each CDR3 protein once, without DNA. Its table records around 470,000 distinct CDR3 sequences. Sequencing was carried out using blood T cells: a sorted CD56 or NKG2C T cell subset, CD4+ or CD8+ T cells, or bulk PBMC T cells (not recorded which). The receptors derive from a woman aged 50 to 65 in good health.

This chain links TRBV15 with TRBJ2-1; checking the TCRdb D call of TRBD1 is not possible without DNA. This CDR3 contains 19 residues. Germline values: CDR1 LNHNV, CDR2 YYDKDF (reference sequence). The CDR3 loop reads CATSRGGDRGGGSYNEQFF.

The genes are TRBV29-1 and TRBJ2-1; TCRdb outputs TRBD2, but without DNA this stays unchecked. The CDR3 sequence is 16 residues long. Per the germline V gene, CDR1 is SQVTM and CDR2 is ANQGSEA. The CDR3 loop reads CSVGSSGRLAGNEQFF.

The V and J genes are TRBV7-8 and TRBJ2-7; TCRdb outputs TRBD1, but without DNA this stays unchecked. Germline loops: CDR1 SGHVS, CDR2 FQNEAQ. The CDR3 covers 13 residues. CDR3: CASSLRGRGSPYF.

The chain joins TRBV15 to TRBJ1-2; TCRdb's D gene call, TRBD1, goes unchecked for lack of DNA. The CDR3 has 14 residues. The germline gives CDR1 LNHNV, CDR2 YYDKDF (reference sequence). CDR3 sequence: CATSRDLGGSGYTF.

The chain links TRBV5-1 to TRBJ2-1; TCRdb gives TRBD2 as the D gene, but with no DNA this cannot be confirmed. The CDR3 is made up of 14 amino acids. Germline V gene data show CDR1 as SGHRS and CDR2 as YFSETQ. CDR3 residues: CASRRDYGRDEQFF.

The rearrangement uses TRBV29-1 and TRBJ2-1; the TCRdb call, TRBD1, lacks DNA for checking. In germline, CDR1 is SQVTM, CDR2 ANQGSEA. The CDR3 extends over 14 amino acids. CDR3 in amino acids: CSVMWAETPNEQFF.

V usage is TRBV4-1 and J usage is TRBJ2-5; the D call of TRBD1 rests on TCRdb alone, since no DNA is present to check it. The CDR3 spans 16 residues. Per the germline V gene, CDR1 is MGHRA and CDR2 is YSYEKL. The CDR3 sequence is CASSQVQGFTTETQYF.

The chain carries TRBV5-1 and TRBJ2-1; TCRdb designates TRBD2, a call that cannot be tested without DNA. The CDR3 contains 16 residues. Per the germline V gene, CDR1 is SGHRS and CDR2 is YFSETQ. The CDR3 is CASSLAGSGVYNEQFF. The variable domain in full, completed from reference TRBV5-1 and TRBJ2-1, reads KAGVTQTPRYLIKTRGQQVTLSCSPISGHRSVSWYQQTPGQGLQFLFEYFSETQRNKGNFPGRFSGRQFSNSRSEMNVSTLELGDSALYLCASSLAGSGVYNEQFFGPGTRLTVL.

CDR3: CASSRRGGSVADTQYF. The J gene is TRBJ2-3, the V gene TRBV3-1; as DNA is missing, the TRBD2 call by TCRdb cannot be tested. This CDR3 is 16 amino acids long. The V gene's germline CDR1 is LGHDT and CDR2 YNNKEL (reference sequence).

The rearrangement links TRBV5-1 to TRBJ1-1; absent DNA, TCRdb's TRBD1 call cannot be checked. This CDR3 is built from 16 residues. Per germline, CDR1 SGHRS and CDR2 YFSETQ. CDR3 amino acids: CASSLAAGGLNTEAFF.

The rearrangement uses TRBV6-5 and TRBJ1-3. The CDR3 extends over 16 amino acids. Germline V gene lookup returns CDR1 MNHEY and CDR2 SVGAGI. Here the CDR3 reads CASSYSKVFTGNTIYF.

The V gene is TRBV24-1, the J gene TRBJ1-6. This CDR3 contains 12 residues. Germline loops: CDR1 KGHDR, CDR2 SFDVKD. This CDR3 reads CATGLGVSPLHF.

The V call is TRBV14, the J call TRBJ2-5; TCRdb returns TRBD1, unconfirmable since there is no DNA. The CDR3 has 15 amino acids. Germline CDR1 SGHDN, CDR2 FVKESK. Here the CDR3 reads CASRNSGTRQETQYF.

The rearrangement joins TRBV24-1 to TRBJ1-1; TCRdb gives TRBD1 as the D gene, but with no DNA this cannot be confirmed. The CDR3 covers 13 residues. CDR1 is KGHDR and CDR2 is SFDVKD in the germline V gene. This CDR3 reads CATSLGQATEAFF.

CDR3 amino acids: CASSVDSLNTGELFF. V usage is TRBV9 and J usage is TRBJ2-2; TCRdb's D gene call, TRBD1, goes unchecked for lack of DNA. From germline, CDR1 is SGDLS and CDR2 YYNGEE. CDR3 size: 15 residues.

V gene TRBV2 combines with J gene TRBJ2-3; TCRdb lists TRBD2, though no DNA is available to test this call. The CDR3 loop spans 15 amino acids. Germline CDR1 SNHLY, CDR2 FYNNEI. CDR3 protein: CASSDGTSGINTQYF. Full variable domain (outside the CDR3, taken from reference TRBV2 and TRBJ2-3): EPEVTQTPSHQVTQMGQEVILRCVPISNHLYFYWYRQILGQKVEFLVSFYNNEISEKSEIFDDQFSVERPDGSNFTLKIRSTKLEDSAMYFCASSDGTSGINTQYFGPGTRLTVL.

V usage is TRBV20-1 and J usage is TRBJ2-5; TCRdb's D call of TRBD2 is untestable without DNA. CDR1 and CDR2 (germline): DFQATT, SNEGSKA (reference sequence). CDR3 length: 16 residues. The CDR3 sequence is CSARARWREGQETQYF.

The V call is TRBV15, the J call TRBJ2-3; TCRdb's D call, TRBD1, is unchecked because there is no DNA. Germline V gene data show CDR1 as LNHNV and CDR2 as YYDKDF (reference sequence). CDR3 length: 16 residues. The CDR3 is CATSSTPGLGTDTQYF.

This chain joins TRBV6-5 and TRBJ1-1; TCRdb indicates TRBD1, and absent DNA this call remains unverified. The germline CDR1 and CDR2 sequences are MNHEY and SVGAGI. The CDR3 is 15 residues long. The CDR3 spells CASSIQRGAGTEAFF.

The chain is built from TRBV6-5 and TRBJ1-2; absent DNA, TCRdb's TRBD1 call cannot be checked. CDR1 MNHEY and CDR2 SVGAGI come from the germline V gene. This CDR3 has 15 amino acids. Here the CDR3 reads CASMNSDGQFYGYTF.

The rearrangement uses TRBV12-3 or TRBV12-4 and TRBJ2-3; TCRdb's D call of TRBD2 is untestable without DNA. This CDR3 has 14 residues. CDR3 sequence reads: CASSLGGASDTQYF.

The V and J genes are TRBV7-8 and TRBJ2-5; TCRdb selects TRBD2, and the lack of DNA leaves this call unchecked. Germline lookup yields CDR1 SGHVS and CDR2 FQNEAQ. The CDR3 is 14 residues long. CDR3 loop: CASSPRRADETQYF.